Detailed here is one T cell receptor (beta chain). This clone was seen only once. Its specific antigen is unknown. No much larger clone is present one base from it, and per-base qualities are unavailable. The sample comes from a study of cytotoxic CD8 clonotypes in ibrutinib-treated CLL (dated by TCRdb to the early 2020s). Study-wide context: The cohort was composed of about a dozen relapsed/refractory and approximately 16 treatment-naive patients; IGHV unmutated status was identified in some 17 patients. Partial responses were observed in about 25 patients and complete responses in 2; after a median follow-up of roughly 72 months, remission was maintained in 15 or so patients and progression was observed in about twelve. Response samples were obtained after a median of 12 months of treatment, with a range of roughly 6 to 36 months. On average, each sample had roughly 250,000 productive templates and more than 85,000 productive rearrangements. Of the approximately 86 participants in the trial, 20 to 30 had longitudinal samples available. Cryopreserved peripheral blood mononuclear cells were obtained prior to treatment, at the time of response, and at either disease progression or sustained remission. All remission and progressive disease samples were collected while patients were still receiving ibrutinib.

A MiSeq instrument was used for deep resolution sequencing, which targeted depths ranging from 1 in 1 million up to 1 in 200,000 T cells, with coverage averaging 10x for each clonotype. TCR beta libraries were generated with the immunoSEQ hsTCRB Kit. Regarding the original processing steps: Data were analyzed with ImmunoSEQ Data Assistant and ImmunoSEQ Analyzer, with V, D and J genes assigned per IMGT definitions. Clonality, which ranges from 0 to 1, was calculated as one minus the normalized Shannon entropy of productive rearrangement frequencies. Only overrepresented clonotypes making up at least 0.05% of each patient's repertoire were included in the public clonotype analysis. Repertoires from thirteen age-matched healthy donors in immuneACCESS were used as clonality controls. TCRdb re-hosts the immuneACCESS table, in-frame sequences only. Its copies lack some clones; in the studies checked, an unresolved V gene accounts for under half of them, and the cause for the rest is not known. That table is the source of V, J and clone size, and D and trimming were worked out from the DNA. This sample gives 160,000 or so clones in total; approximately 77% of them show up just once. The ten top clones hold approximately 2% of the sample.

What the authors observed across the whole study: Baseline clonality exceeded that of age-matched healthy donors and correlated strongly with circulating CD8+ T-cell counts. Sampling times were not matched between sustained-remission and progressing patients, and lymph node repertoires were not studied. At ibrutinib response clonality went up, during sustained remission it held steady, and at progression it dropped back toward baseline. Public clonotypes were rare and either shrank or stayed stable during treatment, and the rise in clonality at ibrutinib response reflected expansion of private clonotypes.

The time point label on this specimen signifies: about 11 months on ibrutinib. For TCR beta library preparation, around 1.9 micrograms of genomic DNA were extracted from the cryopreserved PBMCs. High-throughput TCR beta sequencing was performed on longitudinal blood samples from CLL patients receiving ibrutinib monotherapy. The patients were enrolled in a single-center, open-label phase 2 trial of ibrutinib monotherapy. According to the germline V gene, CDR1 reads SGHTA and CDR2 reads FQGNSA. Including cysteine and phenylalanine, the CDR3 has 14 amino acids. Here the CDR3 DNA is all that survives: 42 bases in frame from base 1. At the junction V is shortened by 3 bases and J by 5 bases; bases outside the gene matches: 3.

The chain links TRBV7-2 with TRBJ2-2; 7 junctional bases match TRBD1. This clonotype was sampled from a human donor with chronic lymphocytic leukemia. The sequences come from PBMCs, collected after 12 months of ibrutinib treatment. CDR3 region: CASSFTTGTGELFF. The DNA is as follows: TGTGCCAGCAGCTTTACGACAGGGACCGGGGAGCTGTTTTTT.